Listed here is a single T cell receptor beta chain. TCRdb re-derived calls from the RT-PCR reads in MiXCR, one entry per CDR3 protein. The sample consists of about 700,000 distinct CDR3 sequences, over 12% of them appearing once. The CDR3 runs to 14 residues. Germline V CDR1 and CDR2: SGHTA, FQGNSA. The J segment lost 0 bases and the V segment lost 4 bases, leaving 3 bases of the junction unmatched. The clonotype comes from a female donor in good health, serving as a healthy control. V gene TRBV7-2 combines with J gene TRBJ2-7, with TRBD2 matching over 7 bases. The sample consisted of memory CD4+ T cells from blood. The CDR3 DNA is TGTGCCAGCAGCTCCCAGCGGGACTCCTACGAGCAGTACTTC. Residues: CASSSQRDSYEQYF.